One sample yielded the 14 T cell receptor beta chains listed below, sequenced in a study of post-analysis software for immune sequencing data. Prepared libraries of TCR beta cDNA carried unique molecular identifiers. MiXCR was run by TCRdb on the PCR reads, yielding one entry per CDR3 protein. The sample has under 200,000 distinct CDR3 sequences; around 36% are singletons. Sample: blood, taken after autologous hematopoietic stem cell transplantation. The origin of the receptors is a girl under 18 with multiple sclerosis.

The V and J genes are TRBV20-1 and TRBJ2-1, with 7 bases that match TRBD2. The V gene end was trimmed by 4 bases and the J gene end by 8 bases; junction bases not matched to a gene: 5. CDR1 and CDR2 from the germline V gene are DFQATT and SNEGSKA (reference sequence). This CDR3 region has 12 residues. This CDR3 is CSATPGRDEQFF. CDR3 coding DNA: TGCAGTGCTACTCCGGGGAGGGATGAGCAGTTCTTC.

A remark on this clonotype: The missing conserved phenylalanine or tryptophan at the end of this CDR3 makes a read error likely. CDR3 sequence: CATSRDMGVQTQYL. In nucleotides, the CDR3 is TGTGCCACCAGCAGAGATATGGGAGTCCAAACCCAGTACTTA. The chain uses TRBV15 and TRBJ2-5; a possible D gene is TRBD2 (5 bases). Trimming took 0 bases from V and 8 from J, leaving 13 bases between them. CDR3 length: 14 amino acids. CDR1 is LNHNV, CDR2 YYDKDF, per germline (reference sequence).

This clonotype was detected many times. The chain recombines TRBV9 with TRBJ2-4; TRBD2 might be the D (5 bases). In germline, CDR1 is SGDLS, CDR2 YYNGEE. CDR3 length equals 16 residues. The V and J ends lost 4 bases and 7 bases respectively, with 21 bases between them. The CDR3 protein is CASSPSPKLGANIQYF. Written as DNA, the CDR3 is TGTGCCAGCAGCCCCAGCCCAAAACTAGGCGCGAACATTCAGTACTTC.

J is TRBJ1-5 and V is TRBV20-1, with D hard to call. Trimming took off 3 bases at V and 5 bases at J, with 14 bases between the two ends. The germline V gene encodes CDR1 DFQATT and CDR2 SNEGSKA (reference sequence). CDR3 length equals 14 residues. The DNA for the CDR3 is TGCAGTGCTAGTAGGAGAGGAAAATATCAGCCCCAGCATTTT. The encoded protein is CSASRRGKYQPQHF.

Many counts were recorded for this clonotype. The V gene is TRBV20-1, the J gene TRBJ1-2; weak D call: TRBD1 (6 bases). Trimming removed 3 bases from V and 1 base from J, with 15 bases in between. The germline gives CDR1 DFQATT, CDR2 SNEGSKA (reference sequence). The CDR3 consists of 15 residues. The CDR3 sequence: CSARRTAEINYGYTF. CDR3 coding DNA: TGCAGTGCTAGGCGGACAGCAGAGATTAACTATGGCTACACCTTC.

The chain is built from TRBV9 and TRBJ2-1, with 7 bases that match TRBD1. The CDR3 length is 16 residues. Unmatched junction bases numbered 6, after V lost 0 bases and J lost 3 bases. Germline V gene data show CDR1 as SGDLS and CDR2 as YYNGEE. CDR3 nucleotide sequence: TGTGCCAGCAGCGTAGAATTGAGGGACAGCTACAATGAGCAGTTCTTC. Residues: CASSVELRDSYNEQFF.

The chain has TRBV12-3 or TRBV12-4 and TRBJ2-3, with 7 bases matching TRBD1. The J call may be wrong; the DNA end is better matched by TRBJ1-5. The CDR3 is 14 residues long. The CDR3 DNA reads as TGTGCCAGCAGTTTACAAGGGGGCGGACAGCCCCAGCATTTT. Translation: CASSLQGGGQPQHF.

This clonotype was counted only a few times. The rearrangement uses TRBV27 and TRBJ2-5; 7 nucleotides agree with TRBD1. This CDR3 contains 14 residues. Germline V gives CDR1 MNHEY, CDR2 SMNVEV (reference sequence). V lost 5 bases, J lost 1 base, and 4 bases stayed unmatched. The DNA of the CDR3 is TGTGCCAGCAGTCTAGACAGGGCCCAAGAGACCCAGTACTTC. This translates into CASSLDRAQETQYF.

J is TRBJ2-5 and V is TRBV10-3; D is possibly TRBD1 (5 bases). The CDR3 loop spans 14 amino acids. Germline values: CDR1 ENHRY, CDR2 SYGVKD. V was cut by 0 bases and J by 2 bases, with 7 bases left in between. The CDR3 loop is CAISESRGQETQYF. The CDR3 region has the DNA TGTGCCATCAGTGAGTCAAGGGGTCAAGAGACCCAGTACTTC.

This clonotype was seen a handful of times. The CDR3 DNA reads as TGTGCCAGCAGTGAAGGGGATGACACAGATACGCAGTATTTT. The encoded protein is CASSEGDDTDTQYF. The chain links TRBV6-4 to TRBJ2-3; D may be TRBD1 (5 bases). Per the germline V gene, CDR1 is MRHNA and CDR2 is SNTAGT. With 3 bases removed from V and 2 bases from J, the gap between germline ends came to 9 bases. This CDR3 comprises 14 residues.

The J gene is TRBJ1-5, the V gene TRBV6-2 or TRBV6-3, with D unclear. The CDR3 sequence is 14 residues long. CDR1 is MNHEY, CDR2 SVGEGT, per germline. V was pared by 6 bases and J by 0 bases, with 9 bases between. DNA of the CDR3: TGTGCCAGCAGATATGGCCTTAGCAATCAGCCCCAGCATTTT. Translation gives CASRYGLSNQPQHF.

V gene TRBV7-3 combines with J gene TRBJ2-3; D unresolved. The CDR3 loop spans 14 amino acids. V gave up 5 bases and J gave up 2 bases, with 11 bases separating them. The V gene's germline CDR1 is SGHTA and CDR2 FQGTGA. The CDR3 DNA reads as TGTGCCAGCAGCCCAGACCCGAACACAGATACGCAGTATTTT. Translated: CASSPDPNTDTQYF.

Regarding this clonotype: One junction end does not reproduce the germline sequence, and a read error may be involved. The J gene is TRBJ1-2, the V gene TRBV5-1; D gene uncertain. The CDR3 totals 14 residues. Germline assignment: CDR1 SGHRS and CDR2 YFSETQ. For the CDR3, the DNA is TGCGCCAGCAGCTTGGGGCAGACTAACTGTGGCTACACCTTC. It specifies CASSLGQTNCGYTF.

As for this clonotype: The junction departs from the called germline gene at one end, perhaps through a read error. The CDR3 nucleotides are TGCAGTGCTCTCGGGAGCCCTAGCAGTCAGCCCCAGCATTTT. It is translated as CSALGSPSSQPQHF. The chain couples TRBV20-1 to TRBJ1-5; D is uncertain. The CDR3 has 14 amino acids. Germline V gives CDR1 DFQATT, CDR2 SNEGSKA (reference sequence).